The text below deals with one T cell receptor beta chain. The data belong to a study of blood T cell repertoires in COVID-19. Measured with immunoSEQ multiplex PCR; TCRdb has only the in-frame clones, and not every one. The table shows about 64,000 clones, with 88% occurring only once. V was shortened by 0 bases and J by 1 base, with 8 bases between the two germline ends. Germline lookup yields CDR1 SGHKS and CDR2 YYEKEE (reference sequence). The CDR3 loop spans 14 amino acids. This sequence was found in a woman in her fifties or sixties with COVID-19, enrolled during active disease. Material for sequencing was peripheral blood. The chain joins TRBV5-5 to TRBJ2-7; D is ambiguous. The CDR3 here is CASSLVGRSYEQYF. DNA for the CDR3: TGTGCCAGCAGCTTGGTCGGCAGGTCCTACGAGCAGTACTTC.